What follows are 32 T cell receptor beta chains derived from one specimen sequenced in a study of identical twins. Each CDR3 protein is one row after TCRdb ran MiXCR on the 5' RACE reads. The data show some 440,000 distinct CDR3 sequences, 20% to 25% seen once. This sample was shared with a second study, whose subject was T cells expressing NK-cell markers.

The sequenced sample was CD4+ T cells sorted from blood. The receptors stem from a woman between 18 and 29 years old in good health.

The chain employs TRBV6-2 or TRBV6-3 and TRBJ2-5, with 9 bases fitting TRBD2. This CDR3 is built from 15 residues. J was trimmed by 7 bases and V by 8 bases; bases with no gene match: 14. The V gene's germline CDR1 is MNHEY and CDR2 SVGEGT. The DNA for the CDR3 is TGTGCCAGCGGTCTAGCGGGGACCCGGGATGGGACCCAGTACTTC. Its protein is CASGLAGTRDGTQYF.

Only a few counts were recorded for this clonotype. This sequence joins TRBV10-3 and TRBJ1-2, with D perhaps matching TRBD1 (5 bases). CDR1 is ENHRY and CDR2 is SYGVKD in the germline V gene. CDR3 length: 13 residues. V was trimmed by 2 bases and J by 3 bases, leaving 7 bases between them. In nucleotides, the CDR3 is TGTGCCATCAGTGAGGGACATGACTATGGCTACACCTTC. Its translation is CAISEGHDYGYTF.

This clonotype was counted at least ten times. V is TRBV7-2 and J is TRBJ2-7, with D possibly called TRBD1 or TRBD2 (6 bases each). This CDR3 is 14 amino acids long. Trimming took off 5 bases at V and 2 bases at J, with 13 bases between the two ends. Germline CDR1 reads SGHTA; CDR2 reads FQGNSA. The CDR3 region has the DNA TGTGCCAGCAGCCAGGGGACTCCCCCCTACGAGCAGTACTTC. It yields the protein CASSQGTPPYEQYF. Using reference TRBV7-2 and TRBJ2-7 for the parts outside the CDR3, the full variable domain is GAGVSQSPSNKVTEKGKDVELRCDPISGHTALYWYRQSLGQGLEFLIYFQGNSAPDKSGLPSDRFSAERTGGSVSTLTIQRTQQEDSAVYLCASSQGTPPYEQYFGPGTRLTVT.

At least ten counts were recorded for this clonotype. The V call is TRBV10-3, the J call TRBJ2-1, with 9 bases matching TRBD2. CDR3 length: 13 residues. The germline V gene encodes CDR1 ENHRY and CDR2 SYGVKD. V lost 10 bases, J lost 7 bases, and 8 bases stayed unmatched. The CDR3 sequence: CATLAGAVNEQFF. The CDR3 nucleotides read TGTGCCACCTTAGCGGGAGCGGTAAATGAGCAGTTCTTC.

This clonotype was seen just once. The chain carries TRBV10-3 and TRBJ2-1; 9 positions agree with TRBD2. CDR1 and CDR2 from the germline V gene are ENHRY and SYGVKD. CDR3 size: 18 residues. CDR3 residues: CTFSMERSGRWAYNEQFF. As DNA, the CDR3 is TGTACCTTCAGTATGGAGCGTAGCGGGAGATGGGCCTACAATGAGCAGTTCTTC.

The chain joins TRBV20-1 to TRBJ2-7; TRBD2 is a possible D gene (5 bases). V was shortened by 6 bases and J by 10 bases, with 19 bases between the two germline ends. Germline values: CDR1 DFQATT, CDR2 SNEGSKA (reference sequence). There are 12 residues in the CDR3. The CDR3 DNA is TGCAGTGCCATCGGAGGAAGCGGCAGACAGTACTTC. Translation gives CSAIGGSGRQYF.

In this sample, this clonotype turned up a few times. The chain joins TRBV3-1 to TRBJ1-5; D ambiguous. The V and J ends lost 0 bases and 5 bases respectively, with 20 bases between them. Per germline, CDR1 LGHDT and CDR2 YNNKEL (reference sequence). This CDR3 is 18 amino acids long. CDR3 DNA: TGTGCCAGCAGCCAAGATACCACCGAAGGGAGTGGCGATCAGCCCCAGCATTTT. It specifies CASSQDTTEGSGDQPQHF.

The chain joins TRBV15 to TRBJ1-4; no definite D call. CDR3 length: 15 residues. CDR1 is LNHNV, CDR2 YYDKDF, per germline (reference sequence). The V and J ends lost 1 base and 5 bases respectively, with 11 bases between them. The DNA of the CDR3 is TGTGCCACCAGCAGAGTAGTGACACTGAATGAAAAACTGTTTTTT. It encodes CATSRVVTLNEKLFF.

V and J are TRBV11-1 and TRBJ2-5; 9 nucleotides match TRBD2. The germline CDR1 and CDR2 sequences are SGHAT and FQDESV (reference sequence). The CDR3 is 18 amino acids. The V gene end was trimmed by 3 bases and the J gene end by 7 bases; junction bases not matched to a gene: 18. CDR3: CASSLLQGLALLVGTQYF. The CDR3 DNA reads TGTGCCAGCAGCTTGCTTCAGGGACTAGCTTTACTGGTTGGGACCCAGTACTTC.

This sequence joins TRBV3-1 and TRBJ2-3; the match to TRBD2 covers 7 bases. The V gene end was trimmed by 5 bases and the J gene end by 2 bases; junction bases not matched to a gene: 4. CDR3 size: 14 residues. Germline V gives CDR1 LGHDT, CDR2 YNNKEL (reference sequence). The CDR3 reads CASSGRLATDTQYF. The CDR3 bases are TGTGCCAGCAGCGGTAGACTAGCCACAGATACGCAGTATTTT.

This clonotype has just a few counts. V usage is TRBV12-3 or TRBV12-4 and J usage is TRBJ2-7; a weak D match, TRBD1 (6 bases). Deletions cut 2 bases from V and 2 bases from J, with 13 bases between. CDR3 length: 15 residues. As DNA, the CDR3 is TGTGCCAGCAGTTTAAGAGGGCAGGGGCCCTACGAGCAGTACTTC. It specifies CASSLRGQGPYEQYF.

The chain recombines TRBV2 with TRBJ2-7, with 7 bases that match TRBD1. The CDR3 has 14 amino acids. Trimming took 6 bases from V and 6 from J; bases not matched to a gene: 11. The germline CDR1 and CDR2 sequences are SNHLY and FYNNEI. The CDR3 nucleotides are TGTGCCAGCAGAGTCAGACAGGGCCGGGCCGAGCAGTACTTC. Translating it yields CASRVRQGRAEQYF.

The gene calls are TRBV20-1 and TRBJ2-5, with D hard to call. V was clipped by 2 bases and J by 5 bases, with 9 bases between them. The CDR3 is 12 amino acids. Germline values: CDR1 DFQATT, CDR2 SNEGSKA (reference sequence). The CDR3 loop is CSARLARETQYF. The DNA of the CDR3 is TGCAGTGCTAGATTAGCCCGGGAGACCCAGTACTTC.

This CDR3 reads CASREDYRITDTQYF. CDR3 nucleotide sequence: TGTGCCAGCAGAGAGGACTATCGTATCACAGATACGCAGTATTTT. The chain uses TRBV2 and TRBJ2-3, with D possibly TRBD2 on 6 matching bases. The germline V gene encodes CDR1 SNHLY and CDR2 FYNNEI. V was trimmed by 6 bases and J by 2 bases, leaving 15 bases between them. The CDR3 runs 15 residues.

The chain employs TRBV7-2 and TRBJ2-7, with D perhaps matching TRBD1 (6 bases). The CDR3 is 15 residues long. V lost 0 bases and J 3 bases, leaving 12 bases between the germline ends. Germline assignment: CDR1 SGHTA and CDR2 FQGNSA. The CDR3 loop reads CASSLAVGASYEQYF. The CDR3 DNA reads as TGTGCCAGCAGCTTAGCGGTGGGGGCCAGCTACGAGCAGTACTTC.

The chain joins TRBV6-2 or TRBV6-3 to TRBJ2-1, with 9 bases that match TRBD1. The CDR3 loop spans 16 amino acids. V shed 5 bases, J shed 1 base, and the junction held 6 bases outside the gene matches. Germline V CDR1 and CDR2: MNHEY, SVGEGT. CDR3 in amino acids: CASSLRGTGSYNEQFF. The CDR3 nucleotides are TGTGCCAGCAGTCTACGAGGGACAGGGTCCTACAATGAGCAGTTCTTC.

In its sample, this clonotype was seen many times. V gene TRBV9 combines with J gene TRBJ2-3; D assignment may be TRBD1 or TRBD2 (6 bases each). CDR1 and CDR2 from the germline V gene are SGDLS and YYNGEE. With 3 bases removed from V and 7 bases from J, the gap between germline ends came to 18 bases. The CDR3 length is 15 residues. The CDR3 is CASSGGGAGTNTQYF. DNA for the CDR3: TGTGCCAGCAGCGGAGGAGGGGCAGGGACAAATACGCAGTATTTT.

This clonotype showed up just a few times. V and J are TRBV9 and TRBJ2-1; 9 positions agree with TRBD2. The V and J ends lost 0 bases and 5 bases, in that order; junction bases with no gene match: 3. There are 15 residues in the CDR3. Germline V gene data show CDR1 as SGDLS and CDR2 as YYNGEE. CDR3 region: CASSVGLAVNNEQFF. The CDR3 DNA sequence: TGTGCCAGCAGCGTAGGACTAGCGGTAAACAATGAGCAGTTCTTC.

This clonotype was counted a few times. V usage is TRBV3-1 and J usage is TRBJ1-1; the D is unclear. In germline, CDR1 is LGHDT, CDR2 YNNKEL (reference sequence). V was shortened by 0 bases and J by 2 bases, with 7 bases between the two germline ends. This CDR3 region has 14 residues. The CDR3 spells CASSQEGGNTEAFF. CDR3 coding DNA: TGTGCCAGCAGCCAAGAAGGTGGAAACACTGAAGCTTTCTTT. The variable domain in full, completed from reference TRBV3-1 and TRBJ1-1, reads DTAVSQTPKYLVTQMGNDKSIKCEQNLGHDTMYWYKQDSKKFLKIMFSYNNKELIINETVPNRFSPKSPDKAHLNLHINSLELGDSAVYFCASSQEGGNTEAFFGQGTRLTVV.

The chain couples TRBV5-1 to TRBJ1-3; D is unclear. The CDR3 is made up of 14 amino acids. The germline CDR1 and CDR2 sequences are SGHRS and YFSETQ. The V end lost 2 bases, the J end lost 0 bases, and 6 bases lay between the germline ends. Here the CDR3 reads CASSFGLSGNTIYF. DNA for the CDR3: TGCGCCAGCAGCTTCGGACTCTCTGGAAACACCATATATTTT.

This clonotype came up a few times. The chain couples TRBV7-2 to TRBJ2-1, with D unclear. Trimming took 6 bases from V and 7 from J, leaving 10 bases between them. This CDR3 contains 12 residues. Germline CDR1 SGHTA, CDR2 FQGNSA. The CDR3 DNA follows: TGTGCCAGCAGATCAGAGGTTAATGAGCAGTTCTTC. Protein product: CASRSEVNEQFF.

This clonotype was observed a few times. The chain employs TRBV20-1 and TRBJ2-3; TRBD2 might be the D (5 bases). Looked up from germline, CDR1 is DFQATT and CDR2 is SNEGSKA (reference sequence). This CDR3 comprises 14 residues. Trimming removed 3 bases from V and 2 bases from J, with 12 bases in between. This CDR3 is CSASTSGPTDTQYF. Written as DNA, the CDR3 is TGCAGTGCTAGTACCAGCGGACCCACAGATACGCAGTATTTT.

V and J are TRBV6-1 and TRBJ2-1, with D perhaps TRBD2 (5 bases). Germline-derived CDR1 and CDR2 are MNHNS and SASEGT. V was clipped by 3 bases and J by 0 bases, with 9 bases between them. The CDR3 extends over 15 amino acids. This CDR3 reads CASSDQRSSYNEQFF. The CDR3 nucleotides read TGTGCCAGCAGTGATCAGCGGAGCTCCTACAATGAGCAGTTCTTC.

The V gene is TRBV29-1, the J gene TRBJ2-7; D remains ambiguous. The germline V gene has CDR1 SQVTM and CDR2 ANQGSEA. Trimming took 6 bases from V and 1 from J, leaving 7 bases between them. The CDR3 runs to 11 residues. DNA for the CDR3: TGCAGCGTGCAACAGTCCTACGAGCAGTACTTC. This translates into CSVQQSYEQYF.

In this sample, this clonotype turned up a few times. The genes are TRBV29-1 and TRBJ2-5; the D call may be TRBD1 or TRBD2 (5 bases each). The CDR3 sequence is 14 residues long. The V gene lost 3 bases and the J gene lost 5 bases, with 16 bases spanning the gap. The V gene's germline CDR1 is SQVTM and CDR2 ANQGSEA. CDR3 region: CSVDGAGSYETQYF. CDR3 bases: TGCAGCGTTGATGGGGCAGGGAGTTACGAGACCCAGTACTTC.

The V and J genes are TRBV5-6 and TRBJ2-1; 11 bases agree with TRBD2. The V and J ends lost 4 bases and 0 bases, in that order; junction bases with no gene match: 12. The CDR3 spans 19 residues. Per the germline V gene, CDR1 is SGHDT and CDR2 is YYEEEE. The CDR3 sequence: CASSPRTSGSSRSYNEQFF. The CDR3 region has the DNA TGTGCCAGCAGCCCACGGACTAGCGGGTCCTCCCGCTCCTACAATGAGCAGTTCTTC. Combining the CDR3 with reference TRBV5-6 and TRBJ2-1 gives the whole variable domain DAGVTQSPTHLIKTRGQQVTLRCSPKSGHDTVSWYQQALGQGPQFIFQYYEEEERQRGNFPDRFSGHQFPNYSSELNVNALLLGDSALYLCASSPRTSGSSRSYNEQFFGPGTRLTVL.

This clonotype occurred many times. The chain combines TRBV12-3 or TRBV12-4 with TRBJ2-1; 7 bases align to TRBD2. This CDR3 is 15 amino acids long. V lost 7 bases and J lost 4; bases outside the gene matches: 10. CDR3 amino acids: CASNEAGFGYNEQFF. The CDR3 DNA reads as TGTGCCAGCAACGAAGCGGGATTCGGTTACAATGAGCAGTTCTTC.

This chain uses TRBV6-1 with TRBJ2-7, with TRBD1 matching 7 bases. Germline V CDR1 and CDR2: MNHNS, SASEGT. This CDR3 is 15 amino acids long. V dropped 6 bases and J dropped 3; count of bases not matched to a gene: 11. CDR3 loop: CASRETGTVDYEQYF. In DNA form, the CDR3 reads TGTGCCAGCAGAGAAACCGGGACAGTAGACTACGAGCAGTACTTC.

CDR3 in DNA: TGCAGTGCTAGTCCGGGACTAGCGGGAGCATCCGCGGGCAATGAGCAGTTCTTC. Protein: CSASPGLAGASAGNEQFF. The genes are TRBV20-1 and TRBJ2-1; 14 bases align to TRBD2. The CDR3 extends over 18 amino acids. Germline lookup yields CDR1 DFQATT and CDR2 SNEGSKA (reference sequence). The V gene end was trimmed by 3 bases and the J gene end by 6 bases; junction bases not matched to a gene: 13.

This clonotype was recorded a few times. V is TRBV29-1 and J is TRBJ2-1; 7 positions match TRBD2. The CDR3 loop spans 15 amino acids. The V segment lost 5 bases and the J segment 0 bases; nucleotides outside the gene matches: 7. Germline V lookup: CDR1 SQVTM, CDR2 ANQGSEA. CDR3 loop: CSVLGTTRSYNEQFF. Here the CDR3 DNA reads TGCAGCGTTTTAGGGACTACCCGCTCCTACAATGAGCAGTTCTTC.

The CDR3 DNA reads as TGTGCCAGCAGGCGACTAGCGGGGGGCTCCTACAATGAGCAGTTCTTC. This gives the protein CASRRLAGGSYNEQFF. The V call is TRBV12-3 or TRBV12-4, the J call TRBJ2-1; 13 bases match TRBD2. Trimming took 6 bases from V and 0 from J; bases not matched to a gene: 2. The CDR3 spans 16 residues.

This clonotype appeared a few times. The genes are TRBV7-9 and TRBJ1-1, with D possibly TRBD1 on 5 matching bases. The V gene lost 4 bases and the J gene lost 2 bases, with 8 bases spanning the gap. Germline V gives CDR1 SEHNR, CDR2 FQNEAQ (reference sequence). CDR3 length equals 13 residues. CDR3 DNA: TGTGCCAGCAGCTCTCGGGACAACACTGAAGCTTTCTTT. Translation gives CASSSRDNTEAFF.